The T cell receptor (beta chain) described here comes from a study of human CD8 memory T cell subsets. Study observations and caveats: Diversity in stem-like memory and precursor exhausted T cells was similarly high, unlike effector memory cells.

This clonotype is classed as medium-sized by frequency. The antigen remains undetermined. Germline CDR1 MNHEY, CDR2 SVGEGT. CDR3 size: 15 residues. From duplicate vials of about 160,000 sorted CD8+ T cells per subset, RNA was isolated. Libraries for TCR beta were constructed using UMI-labeled 5' RACE. For each CDR3 protein, TCRdb gives one entry from its re-call of the 5' RACE reads, without DNA. This sample contains some 3,500 distinct CDR3 sequences. The chain recombines TRBV6-2 or TRBV6-3 with TRBJ2-1; TCRdb outputs TRBD1, but without DNA this stays unchecked. The sample consisted of CD8+ T cells from PBMCs. The TCR comes from a human donor in good health. The CDR3: CASSHRDRAYNEQFF.